The clone carrying this TCR beta chain was detected only a few times. Antigen unknown. PCR was performed using 60 Vbeta and 13 Jbeta primers. Only in-frame clones appear in the TCRdb table, and some are missing; sequencing was by immunoSEQ multiplex PCR. The sample lists over 45,000 clones, about four fifths occurring once. The sample is drawn from a study of cytomegalovirus exposure and HLA in healthy donors. Study results and caveats: A later analysis associated approximately 17,000 TCR beta sequences with HLA alleles at a 0.05 false discovery rate.

Germline V CDR1 and CDR2: LGHNA, YNFKEQ. This CDR3 region has 18 residues. Trimming took 3 bases from V and 1 from J, leaving 21 bases between them. This TCR was recovered from a boy between 10 and 17 years old in good health and CMV-seropositive. The V call is TRBV4-2, the J call TRBJ1-1; a possible D gene is TRBD1 (6 bases). Material: PBMCs. CDR3 sequence: CASSQENPGHRKNTEAFF. The CDR3 nucleotides read TGTGCCAGCAGCCAGGAGAACCCGGGACATAGGAAGAACACTGAAGCTTTCTTT.